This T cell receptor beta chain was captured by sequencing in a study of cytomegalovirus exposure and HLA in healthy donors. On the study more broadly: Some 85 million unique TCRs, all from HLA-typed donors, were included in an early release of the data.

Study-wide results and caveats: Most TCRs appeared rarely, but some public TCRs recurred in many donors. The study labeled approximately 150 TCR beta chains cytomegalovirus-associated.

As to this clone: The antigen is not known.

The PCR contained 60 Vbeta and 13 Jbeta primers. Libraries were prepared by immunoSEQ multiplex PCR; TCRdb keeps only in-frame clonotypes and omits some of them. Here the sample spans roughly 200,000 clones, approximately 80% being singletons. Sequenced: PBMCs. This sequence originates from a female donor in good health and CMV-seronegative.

CDR3 residues: CASSSQRYTDTQYF. The CDR3 bases are TGTGCCAGCAGCTCCCAACGGTACACAGATACGCAGTATTTT. The chain carries TRBV5-4 and TRBJ2-3; unclear D gene. The germline V gene has CDR1 SGHNT and CDR2 YYREEE (reference sequence). Trimming stripped 3 bases from V and 2 bases from J, with 10 bases between. The CDR3 spans 14 residues.